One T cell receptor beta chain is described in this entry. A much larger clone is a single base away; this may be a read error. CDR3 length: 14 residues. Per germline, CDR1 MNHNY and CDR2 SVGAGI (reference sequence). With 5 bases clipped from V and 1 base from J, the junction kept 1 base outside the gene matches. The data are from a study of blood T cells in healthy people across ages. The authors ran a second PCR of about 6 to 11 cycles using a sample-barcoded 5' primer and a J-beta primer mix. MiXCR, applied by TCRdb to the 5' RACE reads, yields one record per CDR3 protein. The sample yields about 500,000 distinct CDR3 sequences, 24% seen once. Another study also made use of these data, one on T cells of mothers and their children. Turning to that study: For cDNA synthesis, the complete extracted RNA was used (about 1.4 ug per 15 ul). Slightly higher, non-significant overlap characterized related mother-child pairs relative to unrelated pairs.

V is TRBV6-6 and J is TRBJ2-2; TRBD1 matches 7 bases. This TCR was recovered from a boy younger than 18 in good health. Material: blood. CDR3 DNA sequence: TGTGCCAGCAGTGACAGGGTGAACACCGGGGAGCTGTTTTTT. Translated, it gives CASSDRVNTGELFF.